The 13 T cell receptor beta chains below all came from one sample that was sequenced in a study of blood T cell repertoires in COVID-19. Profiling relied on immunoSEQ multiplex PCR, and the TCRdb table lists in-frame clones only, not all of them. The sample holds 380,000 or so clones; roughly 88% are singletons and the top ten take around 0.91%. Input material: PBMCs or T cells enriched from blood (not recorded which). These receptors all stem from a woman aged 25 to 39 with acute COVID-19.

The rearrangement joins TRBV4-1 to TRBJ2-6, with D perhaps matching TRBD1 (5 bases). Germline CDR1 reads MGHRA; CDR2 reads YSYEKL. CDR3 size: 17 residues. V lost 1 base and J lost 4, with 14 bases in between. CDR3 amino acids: CASSQGTGRLGANVLTF. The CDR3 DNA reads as TGCGCCAGCAGCCAAGGAACAGGTCGACTGGGGGCCAACGTCCTGACTTTC.

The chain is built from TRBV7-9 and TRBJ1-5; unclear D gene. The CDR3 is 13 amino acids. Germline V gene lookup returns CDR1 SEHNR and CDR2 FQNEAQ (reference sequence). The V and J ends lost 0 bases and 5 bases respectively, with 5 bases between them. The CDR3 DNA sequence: TGTGCCAGCAGCTTAGCGGGAGATCAGCCCCAGCATTTT. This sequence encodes CASSLAGDQPQHF.

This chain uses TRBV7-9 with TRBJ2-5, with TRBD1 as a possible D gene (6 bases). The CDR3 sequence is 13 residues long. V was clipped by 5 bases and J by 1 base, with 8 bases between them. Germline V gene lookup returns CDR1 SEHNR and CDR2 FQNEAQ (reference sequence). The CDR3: CASSGTSQETQYF. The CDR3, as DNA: TGTGCCAGCAGCGGGACAAGCCAAGAGACCCAGTACTTC. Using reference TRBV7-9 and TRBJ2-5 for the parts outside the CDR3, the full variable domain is DTGVSQNPRHKITKRGQNVTFRCDPISEHNRLYWYRQTLGQGPEFLTYFQNEAQLEKSRLLSDRFSAERPKGSFSTLEIQRTEQGDSAMYLCASSGTSQETQYFGPGTRLLVL.

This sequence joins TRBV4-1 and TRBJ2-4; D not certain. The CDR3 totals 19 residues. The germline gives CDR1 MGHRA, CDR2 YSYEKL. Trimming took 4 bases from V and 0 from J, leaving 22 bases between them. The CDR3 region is CASSPREWPGSLAKNIQYF. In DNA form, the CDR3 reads TGCGCCAGCAGCCCCCGCGAATGGCCAGGATCCCTAGCCAAAAACATTCAGTACTTC.

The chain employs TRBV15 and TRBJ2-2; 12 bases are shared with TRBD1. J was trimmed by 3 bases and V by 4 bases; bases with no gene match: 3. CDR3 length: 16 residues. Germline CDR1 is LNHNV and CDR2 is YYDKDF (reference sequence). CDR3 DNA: TGTGCCACCAGCACGGGACAGGGGGCTTACACCGGGGAGCTGTTTTTT. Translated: CATSTGQGAYTGELFF.

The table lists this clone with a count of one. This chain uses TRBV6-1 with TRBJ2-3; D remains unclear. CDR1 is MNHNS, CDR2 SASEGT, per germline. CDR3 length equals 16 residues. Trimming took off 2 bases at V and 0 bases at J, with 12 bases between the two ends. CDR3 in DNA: TGTGCCAGCAGTGAAATGATTGCACAGAGCACAGATACGCAGTATTTT. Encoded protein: CASSEMIAQSTDTQYF.

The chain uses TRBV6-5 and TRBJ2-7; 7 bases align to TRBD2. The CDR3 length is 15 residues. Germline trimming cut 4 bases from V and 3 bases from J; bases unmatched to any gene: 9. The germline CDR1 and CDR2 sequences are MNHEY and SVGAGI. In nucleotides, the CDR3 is TGTGCCAGCAGTTCCGGGCTAGCGGACCTCTACGAGCAGTACTTC. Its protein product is CASSSGLADLYEQYF.

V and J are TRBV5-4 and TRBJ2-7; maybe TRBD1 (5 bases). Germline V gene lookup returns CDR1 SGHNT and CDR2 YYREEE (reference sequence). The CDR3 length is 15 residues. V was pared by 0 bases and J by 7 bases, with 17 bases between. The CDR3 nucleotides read TGTGCCAGCAGCTTGGAGGTAGGGGCGAGTGGAGAGCAGTACTTC. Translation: CASSLEVGASGEQYF.

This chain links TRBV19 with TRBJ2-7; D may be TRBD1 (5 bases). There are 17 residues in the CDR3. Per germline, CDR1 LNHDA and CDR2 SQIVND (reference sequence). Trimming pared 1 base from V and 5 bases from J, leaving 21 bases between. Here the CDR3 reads CASSIGVWQGLSDEQYF. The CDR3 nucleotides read TGTGCCAGTAGTATAGGGGTCTGGCAGGGATTATCGGACGAGCAGTACTTC.

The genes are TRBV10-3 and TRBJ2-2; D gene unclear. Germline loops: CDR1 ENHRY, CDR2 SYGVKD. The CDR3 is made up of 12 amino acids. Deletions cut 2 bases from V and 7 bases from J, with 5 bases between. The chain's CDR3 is CAISEPGGELFF. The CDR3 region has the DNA TGTGCCATCAGTGAGCCCGGCGGGGAGCTGTTTTTT.

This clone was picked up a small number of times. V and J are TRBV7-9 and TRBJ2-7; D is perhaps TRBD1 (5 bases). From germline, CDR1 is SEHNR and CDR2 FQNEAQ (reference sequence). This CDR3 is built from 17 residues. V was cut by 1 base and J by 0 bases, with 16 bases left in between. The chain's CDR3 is CASSLGGKSKGSYEQYF. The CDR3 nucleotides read TGTGCCAGCAGCTTAGGGGGCAAGTCGAAGGGCTCCTACGAGCAGTACTTC. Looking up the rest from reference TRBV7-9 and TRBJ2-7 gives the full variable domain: DTGVSQNPRHKITKRGQNVTFRCDPISEHNRLYWYRQTLGQGPEFLTYFQNEAQLEKSRLLSDRFSAERPKGSFSTLEIQRTEQGDSAMYLCASSLGGKSKGSYEQYFGPGTRLTVT.

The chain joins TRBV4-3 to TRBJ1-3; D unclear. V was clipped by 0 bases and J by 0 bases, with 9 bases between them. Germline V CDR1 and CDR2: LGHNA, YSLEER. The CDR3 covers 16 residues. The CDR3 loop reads CASSQDRFSSGNTIYF. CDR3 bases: TGCGCCAGCAGCCAAGATCGGTTTAGCTCTGGAAACACCATATATTTT.

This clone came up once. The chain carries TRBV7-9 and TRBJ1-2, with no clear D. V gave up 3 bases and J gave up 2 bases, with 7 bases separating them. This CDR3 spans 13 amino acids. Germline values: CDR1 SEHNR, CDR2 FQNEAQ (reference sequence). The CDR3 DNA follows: TGTGCCAGCAGCTTCGGTATCAACTATGGCTACACCTTC. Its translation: CASSFGINYGYTF.